These 18 T cell receptor beta chains came from one sample sequenced in a study of technical replicates of blood from a few donors. This table comes from immunoSEQ multiplex PCR, and its TCRdb copy is limited to in-frame clones, with some not included. The table has about 13,000 clones, roughly 83% seen once. Sequenced material: PBMCs. These receptors all stem from a human donor in good health.

This clone showed up just a few times. The chain couples TRBV7-9 to TRBJ1-4; D unresolved. Trimming left V 5 bases short and J 4 bases short, with 8 bases between. Germline loops: CDR1 SEHNR, CDR2 FQNEAQ (reference sequence). The CDR3 contains 13 residues. CDR3 DNA sequence: TGTGCCAGCAGCCGTCAGATTAATGAAAAACTGTTTTTT. Protein: CASSRQINEKLFF.

The CDR3 region is CASSPRPAERDTDTQYF. The CDR3 DNA is TGCGCCAGCAGTCCGAGGCCGGCCGAGCGAGACACAGATACGCAGTATTTT. The J gene is TRBJ2-3, the V gene TRBV5-1; D call uncertain. The CDR3 length is 17 residues. Germline CDR1 reads SGHRS; CDR2 reads YFSETQ. V was cut by 5 bases and J by 2 bases, with 21 bases left in between.

This chain connects TRBV6-1 to TRBJ2-7; TRBD2 matches 9 bases. CDR1 is MNHNS, CDR2 SASEGT, per germline. The CDR3 totals 14 residues. J lost 4 bases, V lost 7 bases, and 8 bases had no gene match. The CDR3 sequence: CASNPSGIDYEQYF. In DNA, the CDR3 is TGTGCCAGCAACCCTAGCGGGATCGATTACGAGCAGTACTTC.

CDR3 in amino acids: CASSQQGPGEKLFF. CDR3 sequence (DNA): TGTGCCAGCAGCCAACAGGGGCCAGGAGAAAAACTGTTTTTT. V gene TRBV16 combines with J gene TRBJ1-4; maybe TRBD1 (6 bases). V lost 2 bases and J 8 bases, leaving 12 bases between the germline ends. Germline V gene lookup returns CDR1 KGHSY and CDR2 FQNENV. The CDR3 has 14 amino acids. Using reference TRBV16 and TRBJ1-4 for the parts outside the CDR3, the full variable domain is GEEVAQTPKHLVRGEGQKAKLYCAPIKGHSYVFWYQQVLKNEFKFLISFQNENVFDETGMPKERFSAKCLPNSPCSLEIQATKLEDSAVYFCASSQQGPGEKLFFGSGTQLSVL.

This sequence joins TRBV7-8 and TRBJ1-5; D is uncertain. V gave up 0 bases and J gave up 9 bases, with 12 bases separating them. Germline V gene sequence: CDR1 SGHVS, CDR2 FQNEAQ. This CDR3 is built from 14 residues. CDR3 amino acids: CASSLATSLRPQHF. The CDR3 DNA sequence: TGTGCCAGCAGCTTAGCGACAAGCCTGCGGCCCCAGCATTTT.

This rearrangement joins TRBV6-5 to TRBJ1-5; D might be TRBD1 (5 bases). This CDR3 spans 14 amino acids. V was clipped by 6 bases and J by 3 bases, with 12 bases between them. Germline V CDR1 and CDR2: MNHEY, SVGAGI. CDR3 sequence reads: CASSAGYLNQPQHF. CDR3 sequence (DNA): TGTGCCAGCAGCGCAGGGTATCTCAATCAGCCCCAGCATTTT.

The CDR3 DNA follows: TGTGCCAGCTCACCGGGACAACCCAACACTGAAGCTTTCTTT. It is translated as CASSPGQPNTEAFF. V is TRBV18 and J is TRBJ1-1; D possibly corresponds to TRBD1 (6 bases). V was cut by 3 bases and J by 2 bases, with 10 bases left in between. Germline-derived CDR1 and CDR2 are KGHSH and LQKENI. CDR3 length: 14 residues.

This CDR3 is CASSVSLNQETQYF. The CDR3 DNA reads as TGCGCCAGCAGTGTAAGCCTAAACCAAGAGACCCAGTACTTC. The chain is built from TRBV10-1 and TRBJ2-5; D is undetermined. Germline CDR1 WNHNN, CDR2 SYGVQD (reference sequence). This CDR3 has 14 residues. Deletions cut 4 bases from V and 0 bases from J, with 9 bases between.

V is TRBV7-6 and J is TRBJ2-7; 9 bases are shared with TRBD1. This CDR3 comprises 16 residues. Unmatched junction bases numbered 11, after V lost 1 base and J lost 7 bases. Per the germline V gene, CDR1 is SGHVS and CDR2 is FNYEAQ. The CDR3 bases are TGTGCCAGCAGCTTAGAGCCGGGACAGGGACTTATAGAGCAGTACTTC. It is translated as CASSLEPGQGLIEQYF.

The chain is built from TRBV7-9 and TRBJ2-1; a weak D match, TRBD2 (6 bases). CDR1 SEHNR and CDR2 FQNEAQ come from the germline V gene (reference sequence). Trimming left V 5 bases short and J 5 bases short, with 25 bases between. The CDR3 runs to 18 residues. CDR3 amino acids: CASSPPRRAPEGDNEQFF. For the CDR3, the DNA is TGTGCCAGCAGCCCACCACGGAGGGCCCCCGAAGGGGACAATGAGCAGTTCTTC.

The genes are TRBV11-2 and TRBJ1-2, with D tentatively TRBD1 (6 bases). Trimming removed 5 bases from V and 3 bases from J, with 10 bases in between. Germline assignment: CDR1 SGHAT and CDR2 FQNNGV. CDR3 length equals 13 residues. The CDR3 loop is CASSAQGYYGYTF. CDR3 in DNA: TGTGCCAGCAGCGCTCAGGGGTACTATGGCTACACCTTC.

The CDR3 loop reads CASNFGGYGYTF. In DNA, the CDR3 is TGTGCCAGCAATTTCGGAGGTTATGGCTACACCTTC. The V gene is TRBV7-9, the J gene TRBJ1-2; D is unresolved. CDR3 length equals 12 residues. Germline V gene data show CDR1 as SEHNR and CDR2 as FQNEAQ (reference sequence). V lost 7 bases and J 5 bases, leaving 11 bases between the germline ends.

The chain links TRBV6-1 to TRBJ1-5; the D gene is possibly TRBD1 (5 bases). The CDR3 runs to 12 residues. The ends were cut back, 4 bases at V and 7 bases at J, with 8 bases in the middle. The germline CDR1 and CDR2 sequences are MNHNS and SASEGT. CDR3 DNA: TGTGCCAGCAGTGGGGAGGGGCAGCCCCAGCATTTT. Translating gives CASSGEGQPQHF.

The rearrangement uses TRBV7-8 and TRBJ1-2, with D maybe TRBD1 (6 bases). Germline loops: CDR1 SGHVS, CDR2 FQNEAQ. This CDR3 region has 15 residues. Trimming shortened V by 4 bases and J by 0 bases, and 12 bases separated the two germline ends. The CDR3 here is CASSSHRVSNYGYTF. Here the CDR3 DNA reads TGTGCCAGCAGCTCACACAGGGTATCTAACTATGGCTACACCTTC.

The chain joins TRBV5-1 to TRBJ2-3; no definite D call. The CDR3 has 11 residues. Per the germline V gene, CDR1 is SGHRS and CDR2 is YFSETQ. V was clipped by 5 bases and J by 3 bases, with 4 bases between them. The CDR3 DNA reads as TGCGCCAGCAGGCGAACAGATACGCAGTATTTT. It yields the protein CASRRTDTQYF.

J is TRBJ2-7 and V is TRBV5-1; 10 nucleotides agree with TRBD2. The CDR3 runs 16 residues. After removal of 1 base from V and 2 bases from J, the junction contained 6 bases not matched to a gene. The V gene's germline CDR1 is SGHRS and CDR2 YFSETQ. The CDR3 DNA follows: TGCGCCAGCAGCTTGAGAGGACTAGCGGCACCCTACGAGCAGTACTTC. As protein: CASSLRGLAAPYEQYF.

The CDR3 is CASSPGSNSGANVLTF. In DNA, the CDR3 is TGCGCCAGCAGCCCGGGATCCAACTCTGGGGCCAACGTCCTGACTTTC. V and J are TRBV5-1 and TRBJ2-6, with D perhaps matching TRBD2 (5 bases). The CDR3 has 16 residues. The germline gives CDR1 SGHRS, CDR2 YFSETQ. Between the trimmed V and J ends, which lost 4 bases and 0 bases, there was a span of 11 bases.

This clone is a singleton in its sample. V gene TRBV30 combines with J gene TRBJ2-3, with 9 bases matching TRBD1. The CDR3 has 14 residues. J lost 4 bases, V lost 2 bases, and 4 bases had no gene match. The germline V gene encodes CDR1 GTSNPN and CDR2 SVGIG (reference sequence). The chain's CDR3 is CAWSLRQGADTQYF. Here the CDR3 DNA reads TGTGCCTGGAGTCTCCGACAGGGGGCAGATACGCAGTATTTT.